Listed here are 26 T cell receptor beta chains from one sample, sequenced in a study of shared clonotypes between healthy human individuals. Sequencing was performed with immunoSEQ multiplex PCR; in TCRdb, only in-frame clones are kept and a portion is missing. Counted here are about 2.4 million clones, under 95% occurring once; the ten biggest clones make up about 0.34%. The sequencing sample was made of naive CD4+ T cells from PBMCs. Subset of the sample: CD45RA+ positively selected. The receptors stem from a man between 18 and 35 years old in good health. Some clones in this sample may be carry-over from other donors' samples.

The chain employs TRBV6-5 and TRBJ1-5, with no clear D. Trimming pared 5 bases from V and 5 bases from J, leaving 10 bases between. Germline V gene lookup returns CDR1 MNHEY and CDR2 SVGAGI. CDR3 length equals 13 residues. The CDR3 protein is CASSEGRHQPQHF. The CDR3, as DNA: TGTGCCAGCAGTGAAGGGCGACATCAGCCCCAGCATTTT.

The rearrangement uses TRBV28 and TRBJ2-5; TRBD1 agrees at 7 bases. The CDR3 length is 14 residues. V lost 5 bases, J lost 6 bases, and 9 bases stayed unmatched. Per the germline V gene, CDR1 is MDHEN and CDR2 is SYDVKM. CDR3 loop: CASSPRTGPQTQYF. The CDR3, as DNA: TGTGCCAGCAGTCCAAGGACAGGCCCGCAGACCCAGTACTTC.

Here the CDR3 DNA reads TGTGCCAGCAGTTTCTCTAGGCCGGTCGGGTGGGAAGCTTTCTTT. It encodes CASSFSRPVGWEAFF. This chain joins TRBV27 and TRBJ1-1; no clear D. The ends were cut back, 3 bases at V and 8 bases at J, with 19 bases in the middle. CDR3 size: 15 residues. Per the germline V gene, CDR1 is MNHEY and CDR2 is SMNVEV (reference sequence).

The CDR3 is CASSPGLYEQYF. The DNA of the CDR3 is TGTGCCAGCAGCCCCGGACTTTACGAGCAGTACTTC. V and J are TRBV5-5 and TRBJ2-7; weak D call: TRBD2 (5 bases). CDR3 length: 12 residues. V was clipped by 4 bases and J by 4 bases, with 9 bases between them. CDR1 SGHKS and CDR2 YYEKEE come from the germline V gene (reference sequence).

The chain links TRBV5-4 to TRBJ2-5; 15 bases agree with TRBD2. From germline, CDR1 is SGHNT and CDR2 YYREEE (reference sequence). V was pared by 4 bases and J by 3 bases, with 7 bases of the junction left unmatched. CDR3 length: 17 residues. CDR3 sequence (DNA): TGTGCCAGCAGCCTCGGGACTAGCGGGAGGTTGGAAGAGACCCAGTACTTC. Translated, it gives CASSLGTSGRLEETQYF. Complete variable domain (other parts from reference TRBV5-4 and TRBJ2-5): ETGVTQSPTHLIKTRGQQVTLRCSSQSGHNTVSWYQQALGQGPQFIFQYYREEENGRGNFPPRFSGLQFPNYSSELNVNALELDDSALYLCASSLGTSGRLEETQYFGPGTRLLVL.

The rearrangement links TRBV27 to TRBJ1-2; 7 bases match TRBD1. The CDR3 spans 15 residues. Germline values: CDR1 MNHEY, CDR2 SMNVEV (reference sequence). J was trimmed by 7 bases and V by 0 bases; bases with no gene match: 8. In DNA form, the CDR3 reads TGTGCCAGCAGTTTATCAAGACAGGGAATGGGTGGCTACACCTTC. Translated: CASSLSRQGMGGYTF.

Worth noting for this clone: Other DNA sequences in the sample encode the same CDR3. The genes are TRBV28 and TRBJ2-5, with D perhaps matching TRBD2 (6 bases). The CDR3 sequence is 14 residues long. Germline V gene sequence: CDR1 MDHEN, CDR2 SYDVKM. The V end was cut by 2 bases, the J end by 5 bases, with 12 bases between. CDR3 DNA: TGTGCCAGCAGTTTAGGGGGGATCGGGGAGACCCAGTACTTC. It encodes CASSLGGIGETQYF. Together with reference TRBV28 and TRBJ2-5, the CDR3 gives the full variable domain: DVKVTQSSRYLVKRTGEKVFLECVQDMDHENMFWYRQDPGLGLRLIYFSYDVKMKEKGDIPEGYSVSREKKERFSLILESASTNQTSMYLCASSLGGIGETQYFGPGTRLLVL.

The rearrangement links TRBV28 to TRBJ2-7; 8 bases align to TRBD2. The CDR3 runs to 15 residues. CDR1 and CDR2 (germline): MDHEN, SYDVKM. After removal of 6 bases from V and 2 bases from J, the junction contained 9 bases not matched to a gene. Here the CDR3 DNA reads TGTGCCAGCAGCCCGGGGGGGGGACCCCCCTACGAGCAGTACTTC. It yields the protein CASSPGGGPPYEQYF.

The V and J genes are TRBV6-6 and TRBJ1-5; D uncertain. CDR1 is MNHNY, CDR2 SVGAGI, per germline (reference sequence). V shed 7 bases and J shed 3 bases, with 10 bases lying between them. The CDR3 is 13 residues long. CDR3 in DNA: TGTGCCAGCACCCCCCGGGTCAATCAGCCCCAGCATTTT. Residues: CASTPRVNQPQHF.

The DNA for the CDR3 is TGTGCCAGCAGTTACAAAGGGTTACCGACTGAAGCTTTCTTT. It codes for CASSYKGLPTEAFF. The gene calls are TRBV6-6 and TRBJ1-1; the D is unclear. CDR1 and CDR2 from the germline V gene are MNHNY and SVGAGI (reference sequence). Deletions cut 2 bases from V and 5 bases from J, with 12 bases between. The CDR3 length is 14 residues.

J is TRBJ2-1 and V is TRBV18, with a possible D match to TRBD1 (5 bases). The CDR3 has 13 residues. Germline loops: CDR1 KGHSH, CDR2 LQKENI. Trimming removed 2 bases at V and 10 bases at J, with 12 bases between. The chain's CDR3 is CASSPGMGLEQFF. In nucleotides, the CDR3 is TGTGCCAGCTCACCAGGGATGGGGCTAGAGCAGTTCTTC. Looking up the rest from reference TRBV18 and TRBJ2-1 gives the full variable domain: NAGVMQNPRHLVRRRGQEARLRCSPMKGHSHVYWYRQLPEEGLKFMVYLQKENIIDESGMPKERFSAEFPKEGPSILRIQQVVRGDSAAYFCASSPGMGLEQFFGPGTRLTVL.

The chain is built from TRBV5-5 and TRBJ1-1; D is undetermined. The CDR3 extends over 15 amino acids. Between the trimmed V and J ends, which lost 4 bases and 3 bases, there was a span of 16 bases. Germline values: CDR1 SGHKS, CDR2 YYEKEE (reference sequence). CDR3 protein: CASSPRTGRDTEAFF. CDR3 bases: TGTGCCAGCAGCCCCCGGACCGGTAGGGACACTGAAGCTTTCTTT.

The V gene is TRBV18, the J gene TRBJ2-5, with D uncertain. The length of the CDR3 is 14 residues. With 1 base removed from V and 4 bases from J, the gap between germline ends came to 10 bases. The germline CDR1 and CDR2 sequences are KGHSH and LQKENI. The CDR3 is CASSPLTRTETQYF. The DNA for the CDR3 is TGTGCCAGCTCACCACTCACCAGGACAGAGACCCAGTACTTC.

This clone appeared a single time. The chain is built from TRBV5-4 and TRBJ2-1; the D gene is possibly TRBD1 (7 bases). Trimming cost V 4 bases and J 3 bases, with 14 bases left between them. The CDR3 extends over 15 amino acids. Germline V gives CDR1 SGHNT, CDR2 YYREEE (reference sequence). The CDR3 sequence is CASSLTRTGYNEQFF. CDR3 in DNA: TGTGCCAGCAGCCTGACTAGGACAGGCTACAATGAGCAGTTCTTC.

The chain employs TRBV6-1 and TRBJ2-7; D may be TRBD1 (6 bases). Trimming stripped 11 bases from V and 2 bases from J, with 16 bases between. The CDR3 length is 13 residues. Germline CDR1 and CDR2: MNHNS and SASEGT. CDR3 protein: CAAEQGFPYEQYF. In DNA, the CDR3 is TGTGCCGCGGAACAGGGATTCCCCTACGAGCAGTACTTC.

This chain links TRBV5-1 with TRBJ2-2; 8 bases line up with TRBD1. Looked up from germline, CDR1 is SGHRS and CDR2 is YFSETQ. The CDR3 loop spans 17 amino acids. V lost 0 bases, J lost 4 bases, and 8 bases stayed unmatched. The CDR3 DNA reads TGCGCCAGCAGCTTGGGCCCTCAGGGGGCGGGCACCGGGGAGCTGTTTTTT. It encodes CASSLGPQGAGTGELFF.

This clone was observed once. The chain is built from TRBV18 and TRBJ2-3, with a tentative D call TRBD2 (5 bases). The CDR3 loop spans 16 amino acids. Trimming took 0 bases from V and 1 from J, leaving 11 bases between them. The germline CDR1 and CDR2 sequences are KGHSH and LQKENI. CDR3: CASSPPHISGTDTQYF. CDR3 nucleotides: TGTGCCAGCTCACCACCCCATATTAGCGGCACAGATACGCAGTATTTT. Looking up the rest from reference TRBV18 and TRBJ2-3 gives the full variable domain: NAGVMQNPRHLVRRRGQEARLRCSPMKGHSHVYWYRQLPEEGLKFMVYLQKENIIDESGMPKERFSAEFPKEGPSILRIQQVVRGDSAAYFCASSPPHISGTDTQYFGPGTRLTVL.

This chain joins TRBV28 and TRBJ2-3; the D is unclear. This CDR3 is 14 amino acids long. Looked up from germline, CDR1 is MDHEN and CDR2 is SYDVKM. The V and J ends lost 8 bases and 4 bases respectively, with 16 bases between them. CDR3 in DNA: TGTGCCAGCGGGCTGGCCCGCGTGGCAGATACGCAGTATTTT. It is translated as CASGLARVADTQYF.

V gene TRBV18 combines with J gene TRBJ2-5; D is undetermined. The CDR3 runs to 14 residues. The germline V gene has CDR1 KGHSH and CDR2 LQKENI. V lost 6 bases, J lost 4 bases, and 15 bases lay in between. The CDR3 DNA sequence: TGTGCCAGCTCCCTGAACCGGGTCCCAGAGACCCAGTACTTC. Its protein is CASSLNRVPETQYF.

This clone was counted a few times. This chain links TRBV4-1 with TRBJ1-2; D unclear. Germline loops: CDR1 MGHRA, CDR2 YSYEKL. This CDR3 is 11 amino acids long. Trimming cost V 3 bases and J 6 bases, with 5 bases left between them. Written as DNA, the CDR3 is TGCGCCAGCAGCCATCGCGATGGCTACACCTTC. It is translated as CASSHRDGYTF.

The chain is built from TRBV25-1 and TRBJ2-1; 7 bases map to TRBD2. The germline CDR1 and CDR2 sequences are MGHDK and SYGVNS. The CDR3 totals 15 residues. The ends lost 3 bases at V and 5 bases at J; junction bases unmatched: 7. DNA of the CDR3: TGTGCCAGCAGTGACCCTATGCTAGCGGACAATGAGCAGTTCTTC. Translating gives CASSDPMLADNEQFF.

On this clone itself: At the DNA level, this CDR3 is encoded by other sequences in the same sample as well. The CDR3 DNA is TGTGCCAGCAGTCCCGGACAGGGCCCCTACGAGCAGTACTTC. Translation gives CASSPGQGPYEQYF. The chain couples TRBV28 to TRBJ2-7, with TRBD1 identical over 8 bases. V lost 5 bases, J lost 2 bases, and 5 bases stayed unmatched. The V gene's germline CDR1 is MDHEN and CDR2 SYDVKM. The CDR3 runs 14 residues. Full variable domain (missing parts from reference TRBV28 and TRBJ2-7): DVKVTQSSRYLVKRTGEKVFLECVQDMDHENMFWYRQDPGLGLRLIYFSYDVKMKEKGDIPEGYSVSREKKERFSLILESASTNQTSMYLCASSPGQGPYEQYFGPGTRLTVT.

The rearrangement uses TRBV5-1 and TRBJ1-2; D possibly corresponds to TRBD1 (5 bases). Germline lookup yields CDR1 SGHRS and CDR2 YFSETQ. The CDR3 loop spans 12 amino acids. V lost 4 bases and J 5 bases, leaving 9 bases between the germline ends. Written as DNA, the CDR3 is TGCGCCAGCAGCCCGGACACATATGGCTACACCTTC. Protein product: CASSPDTYGYTF.

V usage is TRBV28 and J usage is TRBJ1-5, with 9 bases lining up with TRBD1. After removal of 5 bases from V and 0 bases from J, the junction contained 8 bases not matched to a gene. Germline loops: CDR1 MDHEN, CDR2 SYDVKM. This CDR3 contains 17 residues. The CDR3 DNA sequence: TGTGCCAGCAGTCGGGGACAGGGTTCTTCTAGCAATCAGCCCCAGCATTTT. Translation gives CASSRGQGSSSNQPQHF.

The genes are TRBV28 and TRBJ1-2; 9 bases are shared with TRBD1. Trimming took 2 bases from V and 8 from J; bases not matched to a gene: 9. The CDR3 covers 15 residues. Germline V lookup: CDR1 MDHEN, CDR2 SYDVKM. The CDR3 here is CASSLAGQGLRGYTF. For the CDR3, the DNA is TGTGCCAGCAGTTTAGCGGGACAGGGCCTGAGGGGCTACACCTTC.

The genes are TRBV9 and TRBJ2-5; 13 nucleotides align to TRBD2. CDR1 SGDLS and CDR2 YYNGEE come from the germline V gene. Trimming removed 3 bases from V and 1 base from J; junction bases left unmatched: 3. The length of the CDR3 is 16 residues. CDR3 bases: TGTGCCAGCAGCGAACTAGCGGGAGGGCTCCAAGAGACCCAGTACTTC. Translated: CASSELAGGLQETQYF. The whole variable domain, remainder taken from reference TRBV9 and TRBJ2-5, is DSGVTQTPKHLITATGQRVTLRCSPRSGDLSVYWYQQSLDQGLQFLIQYYNGEERAKGNILERFSAQQFPDLHSELNLSSLELGDSALYFCASSELAGGLQETQYFGPGTRLLVL.